These 6 T cell receptor beta chains share one sample of origin, sequenced in a study of response to subunit inactivated influenza vaccine. TCRdb fed the RT-PCR reads into MiXCR, producing one record per CDR3 protein. The sample lists hundreds of thousands of distinct CDR3 sequences, 7.6% occurring once. The material was PBMCs from blood, obtained about 24 months after vaccination. These receptors were taken from a man aged 50 to 69 who received an inactivated influenza vaccine.

V and J are TRBV5-6 and TRBJ1-1, with D uncertain. CDR1 SGHDT and CDR2 YYEEEE come from the germline V gene. V was cut by 3 bases and J by 2 bases, with 11 bases left in between. This CDR3 spans 14 amino acids. CDR3 bases: TGTGCCAGCAGCTGGCAAGGCACTAACACTGAAGCTTTCTTT. Residues: CASSWQGTNTEAFF.

There are a few counts of this clonotype. V and J are TRBV21-1 and TRBJ1-2; the DNA was not used to check the table's D call, TRBD1. TRBV21-1 is recorded as a pseudogene. CDR3 length equals 18 residues. The CDR3 region has the DNA TGTGCCAGCAGCAAAGGCGACAGTTCGGCCAAAGCTAACTATGGCTACACCTTC. It codes for CASSKGDSSAKANYGYTF.

The chain is built from TRBV5-1 and TRBJ2-7; tentatively, D is TRBD1 or TRBD2 (5 bases each). This CDR3 has 15 amino acids. Germline values: CDR1 SGHRS, CDR2 YFSETQ. Trimming shortened V by 0 bases and J by 6 bases, and 16 bases separated the two germline ends. CDR3 loop: CASSLGATRGGEQYF. The CDR3 DNA is TGCGCCAGCAGCTTGGGGGCCACCCGGGGCGGCGAGCAGTACTTC.

This clonotype occurred a few times. The J gene is TRBJ2-1, the V gene TRBV20-1, with D possibly being TRBD1 (6 bases). Trimming shortened V by 6 bases and J by 0 bases, and 18 bases separated the two germline ends. The CDR3 length is 16 residues. The germline V gene encodes CDR1 DFQATT and CDR2 SNEGSKA (reference sequence). CDR3 coding DNA: TGCAGTGCCACCGATCAGGGGATCAGCTCCTACAATGAGCAGTTCTTC. Its translation: CSATDQGISSYNEQFF.

The rearrangement links TRBV7-2 to TRBJ1-2; possibly TRBD1 for D (6 bases). The V gene's germline CDR1 is SGHTA and CDR2 FQGNSA. Trimming cost V 5 bases and J 4 bases, with 17 bases left between them. CDR3 size: 15 residues. Here the CDR3 reads CASSPRGTSGYGYTF. CDR3 bases: TGTGCCAGCAGCCCACGTGGGACATCGGGCTATGGCTACACCTTC. The full variable domain, in which reference TRBV7-2 and TRBJ1-2 provide the parts outside the CDR3, is GAGVSQSPSNKVTEKGKDVELRCDPISGHTALYWYRQSLGQGLEFLIYFQGNSAPDKSGLPSDRFSAERTGGSVSTLTIQRTQQEDSAVYLCASSPRGTSGYGYTFGSGTRLTVV.

This clonotype was counted between two and nine times. The chain links TRBV21-1 to TRBJ2-3; the D call of TRBD2 is as the table states it, not checked on the DNA. TRBV21-1 is a pseudogene locus. This CDR3 contains 17 residues. CDR3 loop: CASSNMGREASTDTQYF. The DNA for the CDR3 is TGTGCCAGCAGCAATATGGGGAGGGAAGCTAGCACAGATACGCAGTATTTT.